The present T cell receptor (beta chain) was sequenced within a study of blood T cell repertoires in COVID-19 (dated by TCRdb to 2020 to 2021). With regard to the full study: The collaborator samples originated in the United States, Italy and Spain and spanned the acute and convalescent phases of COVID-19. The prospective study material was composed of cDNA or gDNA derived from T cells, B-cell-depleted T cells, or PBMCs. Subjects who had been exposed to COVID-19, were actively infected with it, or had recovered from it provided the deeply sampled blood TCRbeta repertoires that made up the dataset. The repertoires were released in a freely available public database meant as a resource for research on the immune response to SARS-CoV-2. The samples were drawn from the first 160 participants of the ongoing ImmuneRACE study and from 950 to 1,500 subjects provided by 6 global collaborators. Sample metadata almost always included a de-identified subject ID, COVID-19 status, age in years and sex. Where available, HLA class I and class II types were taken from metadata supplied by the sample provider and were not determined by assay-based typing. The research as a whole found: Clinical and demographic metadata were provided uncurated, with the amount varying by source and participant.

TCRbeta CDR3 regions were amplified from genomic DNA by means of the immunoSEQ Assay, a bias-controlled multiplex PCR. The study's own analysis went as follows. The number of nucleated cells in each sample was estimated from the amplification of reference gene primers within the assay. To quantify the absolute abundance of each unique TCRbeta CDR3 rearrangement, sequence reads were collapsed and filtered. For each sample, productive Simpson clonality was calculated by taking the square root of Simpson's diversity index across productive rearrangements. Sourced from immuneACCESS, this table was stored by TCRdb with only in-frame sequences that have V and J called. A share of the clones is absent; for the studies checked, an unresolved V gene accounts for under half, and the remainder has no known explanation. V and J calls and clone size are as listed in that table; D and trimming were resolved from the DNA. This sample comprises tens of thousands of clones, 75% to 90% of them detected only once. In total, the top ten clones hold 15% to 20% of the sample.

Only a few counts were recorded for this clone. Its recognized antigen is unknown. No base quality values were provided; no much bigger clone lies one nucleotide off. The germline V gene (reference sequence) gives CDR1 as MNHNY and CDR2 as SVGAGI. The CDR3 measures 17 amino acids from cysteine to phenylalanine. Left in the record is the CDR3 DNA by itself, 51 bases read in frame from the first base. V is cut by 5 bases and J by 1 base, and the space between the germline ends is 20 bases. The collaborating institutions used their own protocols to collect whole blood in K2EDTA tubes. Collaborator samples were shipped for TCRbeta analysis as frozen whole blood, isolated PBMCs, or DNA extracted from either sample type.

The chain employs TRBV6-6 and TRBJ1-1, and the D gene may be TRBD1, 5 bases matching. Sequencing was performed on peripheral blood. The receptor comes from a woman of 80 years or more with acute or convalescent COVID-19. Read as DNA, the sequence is TGTGCCAGCAGTCGATCATGGGGGGATGCGGGGAACACTGAAGCTTTCTTT. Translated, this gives CASSRSWGDAGNTEAFF.